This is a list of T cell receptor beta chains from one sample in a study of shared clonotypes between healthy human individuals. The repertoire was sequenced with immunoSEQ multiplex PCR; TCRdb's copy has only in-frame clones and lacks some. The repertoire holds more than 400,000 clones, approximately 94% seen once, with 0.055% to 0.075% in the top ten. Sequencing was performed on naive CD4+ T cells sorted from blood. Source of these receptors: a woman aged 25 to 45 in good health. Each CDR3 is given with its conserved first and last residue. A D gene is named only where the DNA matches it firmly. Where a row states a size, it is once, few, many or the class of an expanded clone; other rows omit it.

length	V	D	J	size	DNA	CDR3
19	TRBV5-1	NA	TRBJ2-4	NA	TGCGCCAGCAGCTTGAATGCTGGTGGGGGTTACCTAGCCAAAAACATTCAGTACTTC	CASSLNAGGGYLAKNIQYF
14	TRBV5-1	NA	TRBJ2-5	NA	TGCGCCAGCAGCTGGGGGGCGGGATTGGAGACCCAGTACTTC	CASSWGAGLETQYF
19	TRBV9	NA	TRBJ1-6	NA	TGTGCCAGCAGCGTAACACTAAAGGGAGGGCTAATTGGTAATTCACCCCTCCACTTT	CASSVTLKGGLIGNSPLHF
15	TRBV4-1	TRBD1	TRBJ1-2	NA	TGCGCCAGCAGGATGTATGGGACAGCCGACTATGGCTACACCTTC	CASRMYGTADYGYTF
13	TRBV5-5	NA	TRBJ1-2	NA	TGTGCCAGCAGCTTCCCAGAGAATTATGGCTACACCTTC	CASSFPENYGYTF
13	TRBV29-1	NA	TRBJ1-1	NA	TGCAGCGTTGACCCCCATGGAGAGAAAGAAGCTTTCTTT	CSVDPHGEKEAFF
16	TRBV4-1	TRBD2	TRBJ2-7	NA	TGCGCCAGCAGCCAAGATCTAGCGGGAGGAGGTGACGAGCAGTACTTC	CASSQDLAGGGDEQYF
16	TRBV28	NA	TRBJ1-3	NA	TGTGCCAGCAGTCCCCCCGAGGACCCCTCTGGAAACACCATATATTTT	CASSPPEDPSGNTIYF
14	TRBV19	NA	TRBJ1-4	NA	TGTGCCAGTTCATTGGGGACAACTAATGAAAAACTGTTTTTT	CASSLGTTNEKLFF
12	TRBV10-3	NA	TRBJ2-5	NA	TGTGCCATCAACAGGGAAGGAGAGACCCAGTACTTC	CAINREGETQYF
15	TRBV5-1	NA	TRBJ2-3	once	TGCGCCAGCAGCTTGGGCGGTAGGGGCACAGATACGCAGTATTTT	CASSLGGRGTDTQYF
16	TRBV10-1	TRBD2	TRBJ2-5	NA	TGCGCCAGCAGTGAGGGGTTAGCGGGAGGGTTGGAGACCCAGTACTTC	CASSEGLAGGLETQYF
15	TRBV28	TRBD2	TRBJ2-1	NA	TGTGCCAGCAGTTTTTGGGAGGGCCGCGACAATGAGCAGTTCTTC	CASSFWEGRDNEQFF
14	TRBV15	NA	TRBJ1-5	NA	TGTGCCACCAGCAGAGCACATAGCAATCAGCCCCAGCATTTT	CATSRAHSNQPQHF
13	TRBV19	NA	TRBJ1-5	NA	TGTGCCAGTAGTGGTTTACCCAATCAGCCCCAGCATTTT	CASSGLPNQPQHF
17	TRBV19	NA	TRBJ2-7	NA	TGTGCCAGCAATCCTCGCCCCAGCGGAAATTCTCCCTACGAGCAGTACTTC	CASNPRPSGNSPYEQYF
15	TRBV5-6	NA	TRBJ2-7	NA	TGTGCCAGCAGCTTGGTGAAGGGAGTCTCCTACGAGCAGTACTTC	CASSLVKGVSYEQYF
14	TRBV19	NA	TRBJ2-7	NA	TGTGCCAGTAGTATAGAATGGCCGTCCTACGAGCAGTACTTC	CASSIEWPSYEQYF
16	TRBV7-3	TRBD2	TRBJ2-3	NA	TGTGCCAGCAGCTCTGGACTAGCGGGAGGCGCAGATACGCAGTATTTT	CASSSGLAGGADTQYF
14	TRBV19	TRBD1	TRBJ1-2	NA	TGTGCCAGTAGCGGACAGGGCCATAACTATGGCTACACCTTC	CASSGQGHNYGYTF
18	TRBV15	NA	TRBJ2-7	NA	TGTGCCACCAGCAGACAACCCCATAGGGGGGGAAGCTCCTACGAGCAGTACTTC	CATSRQPHRGGSSYEQYF
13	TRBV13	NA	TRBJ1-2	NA	TGTGCCAGCAGCCTGGGACGGGTCTATGGCTACACCTTC	CASSLGRVYGYTF
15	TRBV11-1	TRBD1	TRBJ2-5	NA	TGTGCCAGCAGCCGCAACCCGGACAGGGGAGAGACCCAGTACTTC	CASSRNPDRGETQYF
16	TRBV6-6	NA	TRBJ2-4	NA	TGTGCCAGCAGTTACAACGTCTATGGGGGGCGGAACATTCAGTACTTC	CASSYNVYGGRNIQYF
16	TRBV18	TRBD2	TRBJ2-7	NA	TGTGCCAGCTCACCCTTCCCTAGCGGGAGCTCCTACGAGCAGTACTTC	CASSPFPSGSSYEQYF
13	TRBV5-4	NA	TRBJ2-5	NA	TGTGCCAGCAGCCCCGGGGCCCCCAGGACCCAGTACTTC	CASSPGAPRTQYF
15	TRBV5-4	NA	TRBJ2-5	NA	TGTGCCAGCAGCTTGTTCCCTGCCAGGGTGGAGACCCAGTACTTC	CASSLFPARVETQYF
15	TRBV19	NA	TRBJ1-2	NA	TGTGCCAGTAGTATCTCCACAGGGAGCAACTATGGCTACACCTTC	CASSISTGSNYGYTF
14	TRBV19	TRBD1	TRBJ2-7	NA	TGTGCCAGTAGTACCGGGACAGGGTTCTACGAGCAGTACTTC	CASSTGTGFYEQYF
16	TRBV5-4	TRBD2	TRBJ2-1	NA	TGTGCCAGCAGCCTCGGTGGGACTAGCTCCTACAATGAGCAGTTCTTC	CASSLGGTSSYNEQFF
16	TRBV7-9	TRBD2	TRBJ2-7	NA	TGTGCCAGCAGCTCAAAGGGTAGGACTAGCTCCTACGAGCAGTACTTC	CASSSKGRTSSYEQYF
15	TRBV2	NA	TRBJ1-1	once	TGTGCCAGCATTCACAGGGAGGCTCTAGGACATGAAGCTTTCTTT	CASIHREALGHEAFF
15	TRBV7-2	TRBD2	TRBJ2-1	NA	TGTGCCAGCAGCTTAGATGGGACTATTAACAATGAGCAGTTCTTC	CASSLDGTINNEQFF
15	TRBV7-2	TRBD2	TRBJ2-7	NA	TGTGCCAGCAGCTTATATCTAGCGGGAAACTACGAGCAGTACTTC	CASSLYLAGNYEQYF
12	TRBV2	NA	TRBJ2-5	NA	TGTGCCAGCAGTGACTCGTGGGAGACCCAGTACTTC	CASSDSWETQYF
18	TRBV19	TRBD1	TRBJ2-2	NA	TGTGCCAGTAGTATTTGGAGACCGGGACAGGGGGCCGGCGGGGAGCTGTTTTTT	CASSIWRPGQGAGGELFF
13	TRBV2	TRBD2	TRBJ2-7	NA	TGTGCCAGCAGGTACGGACTAGCGGGTGAGCAGTACTTC	CASRYGLAGEQYF
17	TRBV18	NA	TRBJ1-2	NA	TGTGCCAGCTCACCGATCGGGAACTCGGTCCTTAACTATGGCTACACCTTC	CASSPIGNSVLNYGYTF
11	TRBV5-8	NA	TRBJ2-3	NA	TGTGCCAGCAGCTTTGCAGATACGCAGTATTTT	CASSFADTQYF
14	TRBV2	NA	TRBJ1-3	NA	TGTGCCAGCAGTGAAGGGTTCTCTGGAAACACCATATATTTT	CASSEGFSGNTIYF
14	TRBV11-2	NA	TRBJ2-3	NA	TGTGCCAGCAGCCTCCGACTACCTCCCGATACGCAGTATTTT	CASSLRLPPDTQYF
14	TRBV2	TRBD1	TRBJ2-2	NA	TGTGCCAGCAGGGGACAGGGGACCCCCGGGGAGCTGTTTTTT	CASRGQGTPGELFF
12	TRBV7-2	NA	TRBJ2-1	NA	TGTGCCAGCAGCTTAGGGCGGAATGAGCAGTTCTTC	CASSLGRNEQFF
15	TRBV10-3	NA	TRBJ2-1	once	TGTGCCATCAGTGAGCCCCACGGGAGAGGCAATGAGCAGTTCTTC	CAISEPHGRGNEQFF
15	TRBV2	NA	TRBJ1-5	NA	TGTGCCAGCAGTCCTGGACAGACTAGCAATCAGCCCCAGCATTTT	CASSPGQTSNQPQHF
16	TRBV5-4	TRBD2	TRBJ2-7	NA	TGTGCCAGCAGCCCTAGGACTAGCGGGCTCTCCTACGAGCAGTACTTC	CASSPRTSGLSYEQYF
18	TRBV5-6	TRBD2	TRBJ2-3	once	TGTGCCAGCAGCTTGGGACTAGCGGGGGCCGCGTCCACAGATACGCAGTATTTT	CASSLGLAGAASTDTQYF
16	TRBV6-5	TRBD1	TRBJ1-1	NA	TGTGCCAGCAGTTACTCTTTAGGGGGCGGTGGCACTGAAGCTTTCTTT	CASSYSLGGGGTEAFF
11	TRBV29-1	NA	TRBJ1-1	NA	TGCAGCGTTGACACGTCCACTGAAGCTTTCTTT	CSVDTSTEAFF
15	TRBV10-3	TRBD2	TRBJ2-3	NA	TGTGCCATCAGTGAAGTAGGGACTAGCGTTGGTACGCAGTATTTT	CAISEVGTSVGTQYF
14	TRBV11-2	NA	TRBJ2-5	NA	TGTGCCAGCAGCTTAGGGGCAGGTGGGGGGACCCAGTACTTC	CASSLGAGGGTQYF
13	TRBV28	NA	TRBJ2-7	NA	TGTGCCGGAGGGGGGGTCGGCTCCTACGAGCAGTACTTC	CAGGGVGSYEQYF
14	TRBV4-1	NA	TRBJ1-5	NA	TGCGCCAGCAGCCAAGAGAGAGGGAATCAGCCCCAGCATTTT	CASSQERGNQPQHF
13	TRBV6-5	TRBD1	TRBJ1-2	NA	TGTGCCAGCAGTTACCAGGGGGGGTATGGCTACACCTTC	CASSYQGGYGYTF